The 22 T cell receptor beta chains below come from one sample, sequenced in a study of T-cell reconstitution after alpha-beta-depleted transplantation in children. For TCRbeta, the library was prepared with unique molecular identifiers. MiXCR, applied by TCRdb to the PCR reads, yields one record per CDR3 protein. Here the sample spans some 300,000 distinct CDR3 sequences, 10% being singletons. The starting material was PBMCs from the stem cell graft donor, obtained from the stem cell graft. These receptors all come from a human donor who donated a stem cell graft to a child with acute lymphoblastic leukemia.

The V and J genes are TRBV12-3 or TRBV12-4 and TRBJ2-1, with TRBD2 matching 13 bases. The V gene end was trimmed by 8 bases and the J gene end by 0 bases; junction bases not matched to a gene: 13. The CDR3 runs to 19 residues. The CDR3: CASCTGLAGEGSSYNEQFF. DNA for the CDR3: TGTGCCAGCTGTACCGGACTAGCGGGAGAAGGGAGCTCCTACAATGAGCAGTTCTTC.

This clonotype was observed at least ten times. The chain is built from TRBV29-1 and TRBJ1-1, with D perhaps TRBD1 (6 bases). This CDR3 has 13 amino acids. With 7 bases removed from V and 6 bases from J, the gap between germline ends came to 18 bases. Per germline, CDR1 SQVTM and CDR2 ANQGSEA. CDR3 nucleotide sequence: TGCAGCGCCGCTAAGCAGGGGCGATCTGAAGCTTTCTTT. This gives the protein CSAAKQGRSEAFF.

This clonotype appeared a few times. The J gene is TRBJ2-3, the V gene TRBV27, with D tentatively TRBD1 or TRBD2 (5 bases each). CDR1 is MNHEY, CDR2 SMNVEV, per germline (reference sequence). Trimming pared 6 bases from V and 5 bases from J, leaving 15 bases between. This CDR3 is 14 amino acids long. The CDR3 DNA is TGTGCCAGCAGGGGACCGGGCCTCGTAGATACGCAGTATTTT. This translates into CASRGPGLVDTQYF.

The chain employs TRBV7-8 and TRBJ2-5; no clear D. Trimming removed 1 base from V and 5 bases from J, with 5 bases in between. The CDR3 sequence is 12 residues long. Germline V gives CDR1 SGHVS, CDR2 FQNEAQ. CDR3 sequence reads: CASSLVVETQYF. CDR3 DNA: TGTGCCAGCAGCTTAGTGGTGGAGACCCAGTACTTC. The whole variable domain, remainder taken from reference TRBV7-8 and TRBJ2-5, is GAGVSQSPRYKVAKRGQDVALRCDPISGHVSLFWYQQALGQGPEFLTYFQNEAQLDKSGLPSDRFFAERPEGSVSTLKIQRTQQEDSAVYLCASSLVVETQYFGPGTRLLVL.

This clonotype showed up just a few times. The J gene is TRBJ2-5, the V gene TRBV7-2; tentative D call: TRBD2 (5 bases). Trimming removed 4 bases at V and 5 bases at J, with 17 bases between. Looked up from germline, CDR1 is SGHTA and CDR2 is FQGNSA. The CDR3 sequence is 15 residues long. The CDR3 spells CASSSSEGRGETQYF. The CDR3 DNA reads as TGTGCCAGCAGCTCCTCTGAAGGGAGAGGGGAGACCCAGTACTTC.

This clonotype was seen a few times. The chain joins TRBV2 to TRBJ2-7, with 9 bases fitting TRBD1. Looked up from germline, CDR1 is SNHLY and CDR2 is FYNNEI. The CDR3 extends over 15 amino acids. V lost 4 bases and J lost 4; bases outside the gene matches: 8. CDR3: CASSAWDREQYEQYF. The CDR3 DNA follows: TGTGCCAGCAGTGCGTGGGACAGGGAGCAGTACGAGCAGTACTTC.

Concerning this clonotype: A junction boundary mismatches the germline segment, possibly from a read error. This chain uses TRBV20-1 with TRBJ1-2; D not certain. Looked up from germline, CDR1 is DFQATT and CDR2 is SNEGSKA (reference sequence). There are 8 residues in the CDR3. The CDR3 DNA reads TGCAGTGCTATCCCCTGGGGATTC. Residues: CSAIPWGF.

The chain couples TRBV7-9 to TRBJ2-7; no clear D gene. The V end lost 3 bases, the J end lost 5 bases, and 14 bases lay between the germline ends. Germline V gene lookup returns CDR1 SEHNR and CDR2 FQNEAQ (reference sequence). This CDR3 is built from 14 residues. The CDR3 protein is CASSFGGSLNEQYF. Written as DNA, the CDR3 is TGTGCCAGCAGCTTTGGCGGCAGTTTAAACGAGCAGTACTTC.

For this clonotype: One end of the junction fails to match germline, which may point to a read error. The gene calls are TRBV20-1 and TRBJ2-3, with D hard to call. CDR1 and CDR2 (germline): DFQATT, SNEGSKA (reference sequence). The CDR3 contains 12 residues. CDR3 sequence: CSAREGGDTQYF. CDR3 nucleotide sequence: TGCAGTGCTCGAGAAGGTGGAGATACGCAGTATTTT.

This clonotype appeared many times. The V call is TRBV27, the J call TRBJ1-4; tentatively, D is TRBD1 (5 bases). V lost 0 bases, J lost 8 bases, and 16 bases lay in between. Germline CDR1 MNHEY, CDR2 SMNVEV (reference sequence). The CDR3 extends over 16 amino acids. CDR3 sequence: CASSLSMGGTVEKLFF. CDR3 DNA sequence: TGTGCCAGCAGTTTATCGATGGGGGGAACGGTCGAAAAACTGTTTTTT.

The chain employs TRBV5-1 and TRBJ2-5; D possibly corresponds to TRBD1 (6 bases). The CDR3 is 15 amino acids. Germline V CDR1 and CDR2: SGHRS, YFSETQ. V was clipped by 4 bases and J by 1 base, with 14 bases between them. The CDR3, as DNA: TGCGCCAGCAGCCGGGACACGACCGCCCAAGAGACCCAGTACTTC. This encodes CASSRDTTAQETQYF.

This clonotype was counted at least ten times. Here the CDR3 DNA reads TGTGCCAGCAGCCCTCCGGGACTGGTAGACATTCAGTACTTC. Translating gives CASSPPGLVDIQYF. The chain employs TRBV7-9 and TRBJ2-4; possible D gene TRBD2, 6 bases. The CDR3 consists of 14 residues. Germline V gives CDR1 SEHNR, CDR2 FQNEAQ (reference sequence). V lost 5 bases and J lost 8, with 16 bases in between.

The chain joins TRBV7-2 to TRBJ1-5; no reliable D call. The length of the CDR3 is 13 residues. The V end was cut by 1 base, the J end by 5 bases, with 6 bases between. The germline V gene has CDR1 SGHTA and CDR2 FQGNSA. CDR3 in DNA: TGTGCCAGCAGCTTAGTCAGGCATCAGCCCCAGCATTTT. Translated: CASSLVRHQPQHF.

This clonotype was seen only a few times. The V gene is TRBV7-9, the J gene TRBJ1-5; D remains unclear. The CDR3 sequence is 14 residues long. The ends were cut back, 5 bases at V and 1 base at J, with 9 bases in the middle. Germline V gene data show CDR1 as SEHNR and CDR2 as FQNEAQ (reference sequence). Here the CDR3 reads CASSPEVSNQPQHF. In DNA, the CDR3 is TGTGCCAGCAGCCCCGAGGTGAGCAATCAGCCCCAGCATTTT.

This clonotype has only a few counts. The CDR3 here is CASSFPPGIAKNIQYF. Written as DNA, the CDR3 is TGTGCCAGCAGTTTTCCGCCCGGAATAGCCAAAAACATTCAGTACTTC. The chain couples TRBV6-2 or TRBV6-3 to TRBJ2-4; D unresolved. V lost 4 bases and J 0 bases, leaving 13 bases between the germline ends. Germline values: CDR1 MNHEY, CDR2 SVGEGT. This CDR3 contains 16 residues.

The chain joins TRBV10-3 to TRBJ2-5, with 7 bases lining up with TRBD2. From germline, CDR1 is ENHRY and CDR2 SYGVKD. The CDR3 runs to 13 residues. V was clipped by 7 bases and J by 5 bases; unmatched bases: 7. The CDR3 region is CAITGGSSETQYF. In nucleotides, the CDR3 is TGTGCCATCACCGGCGGGAGTTCGGAGACCCAGTACTTC.

This clonotype was counted between two and nine times. The chain has TRBV20-1 and TRBJ2-7, with 12 bases lining up with TRBD2. The germline CDR1 and CDR2 sequences are DFQATT and SNEGSKA (reference sequence). The CDR3 has 15 residues. V was clipped by 0 bases and J by 3 bases; unmatched bases: 3. CDR3 nucleotide sequence: TGCAGTGCTAGAGATCGGACTAGCGGGGTCTACGAGCAGTACTTC. Its translation is CSARDRTSGVYEQYF.

The chain couples TRBV29-1 to TRBJ2-3; TRBD2 matches at 10 bases. The V gene's germline CDR1 is SQVTM and CDR2 ANQGSEA. Trimming at V came to 5 bases and at J to 3 bases, leaving 17 bases not matched to a gene. The length of the CDR3 is 18 residues. CDR3 sequence (DNA): TGCAGCGTTCAGCCGACCCCCCATAGCGGGAGGAGGACAGATACGCAGTATTTT. This gives the protein CSVQPTPHSGRRTDTQYF.

V is TRBV4-3 and J is TRBJ1-2, with 9 nucleotides matching TRBD1. This CDR3 comprises 17 residues. CDR1 is LGHNA, CDR2 YSLEER, per germline. Trimming removed 1 base from V and 5 bases from J; junction bases left unmatched: 11. The chain's CDR3 is CASSQVGGQGSYYGYTF. CDR3 sequence (DNA): TGCGCCAGCAGCCAAGTCGGTGGACAGGGGTCGTATTATGGCTACACCTTC.

The table lists this clonotype with a few counts. The DNA of the CDR3 is TGTGCCAGCAGCTTAGGGAGTCGGTTGCAGTACTTC. Translating gives CASSLGSRLQYF. This rearrangement joins TRBV7-2 to TRBJ2-7; D gene ambiguous. CDR3 length: 12 amino acids. The germline V gene encodes CDR1 SGHTA and CDR2 FQGNSA. V was shortened by 1 base and J by 9 bases, with 10 bases between the two germline ends.

The V call is TRBV27, the J call TRBJ2-1; D uncertain. The length of the CDR3 is 16 residues. V lost 8 bases to trimming and J lost 3 bases, with 20 bases between them. Germline CDR1 reads MNHEY; CDR2 reads SMNVEV (reference sequence). In DNA form, the CDR3 reads TGTGCCAGCCTGCCGGGCCTTAACTGGGGCTACAATGAGCAGTTCTTC. Translation: CASLPGLNWGYNEQFF.

The J gene is TRBJ2-7, the V gene TRBV20-1, with no clear D. The V and J ends lost 0 bases and 3 bases respectively, with 6 bases between them. Germline V lookup: CDR1 DFQATT, CDR2 SNEGSKA (reference sequence). This CDR3 has 12 amino acids. CDR3 DNA sequence: TGCAGTGCTAGAGATCCTTTCTACGAGCAGTACTTC. Translation gives CSARDPFYEQYF.